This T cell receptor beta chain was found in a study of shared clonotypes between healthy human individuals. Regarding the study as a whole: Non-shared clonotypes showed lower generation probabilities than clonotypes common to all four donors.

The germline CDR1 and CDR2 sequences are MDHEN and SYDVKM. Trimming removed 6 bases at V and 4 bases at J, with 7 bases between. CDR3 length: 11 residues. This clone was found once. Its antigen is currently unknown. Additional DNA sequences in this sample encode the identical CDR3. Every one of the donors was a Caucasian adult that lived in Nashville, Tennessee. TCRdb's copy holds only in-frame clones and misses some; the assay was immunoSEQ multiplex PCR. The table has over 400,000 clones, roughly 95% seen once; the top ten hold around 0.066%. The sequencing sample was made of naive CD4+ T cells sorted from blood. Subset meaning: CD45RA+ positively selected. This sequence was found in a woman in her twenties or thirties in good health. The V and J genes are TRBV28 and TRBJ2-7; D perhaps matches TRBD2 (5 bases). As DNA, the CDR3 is TGTGCCAGCAGCGGGGTATACGAGCAGTACTTC. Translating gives CASSGVYEQYF.